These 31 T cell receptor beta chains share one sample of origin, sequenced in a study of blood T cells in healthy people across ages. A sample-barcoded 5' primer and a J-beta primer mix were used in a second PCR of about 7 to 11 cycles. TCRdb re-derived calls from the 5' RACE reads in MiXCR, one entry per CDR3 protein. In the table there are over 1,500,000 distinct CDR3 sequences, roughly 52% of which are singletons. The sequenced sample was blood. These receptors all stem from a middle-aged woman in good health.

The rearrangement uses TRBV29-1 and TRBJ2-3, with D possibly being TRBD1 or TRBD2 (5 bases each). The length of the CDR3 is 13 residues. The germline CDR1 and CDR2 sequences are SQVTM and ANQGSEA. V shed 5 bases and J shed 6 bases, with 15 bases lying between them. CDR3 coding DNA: TGCAGCGTTACCGGGGCCGGGCGGGATACGCAGTATTTT. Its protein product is CSVTGAGRDTQYF.

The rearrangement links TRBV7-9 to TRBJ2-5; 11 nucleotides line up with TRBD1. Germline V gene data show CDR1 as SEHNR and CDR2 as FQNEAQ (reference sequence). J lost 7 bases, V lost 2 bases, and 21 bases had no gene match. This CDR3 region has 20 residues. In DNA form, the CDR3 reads TGTGCCAGCAGCTTATCCTTCCCCCTAGGTTACCCCGGACAGGGGGCGACCCAGTACTTC. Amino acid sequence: CASSLSFPLGYPGQGATQYF.

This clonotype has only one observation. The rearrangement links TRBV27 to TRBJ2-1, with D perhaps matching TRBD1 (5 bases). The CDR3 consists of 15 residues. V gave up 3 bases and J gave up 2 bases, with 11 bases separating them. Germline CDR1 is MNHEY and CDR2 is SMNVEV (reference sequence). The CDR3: CASSFRVSTYNEQFF. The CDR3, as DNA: TGTGCCAGCAGTTTCAGGGTCAGTACCTACAATGAGCAGTTCTTC.

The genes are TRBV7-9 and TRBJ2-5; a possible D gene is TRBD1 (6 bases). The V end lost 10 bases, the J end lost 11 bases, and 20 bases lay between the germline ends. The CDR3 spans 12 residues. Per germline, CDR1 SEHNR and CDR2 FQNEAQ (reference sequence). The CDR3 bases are TGTGCCATACACCGGACAGACAATGAGCAGTACTTC. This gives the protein CAIHRTDNEQYF.

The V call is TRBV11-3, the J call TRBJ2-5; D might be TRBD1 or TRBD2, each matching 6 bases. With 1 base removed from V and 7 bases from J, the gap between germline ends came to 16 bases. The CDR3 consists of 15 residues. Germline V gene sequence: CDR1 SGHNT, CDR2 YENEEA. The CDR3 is CASSLGGDTTGTQYF. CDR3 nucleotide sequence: TGTGCCAGCAGCTTAGGGGGGGACACTACAGGGACCCAGTACTTC.

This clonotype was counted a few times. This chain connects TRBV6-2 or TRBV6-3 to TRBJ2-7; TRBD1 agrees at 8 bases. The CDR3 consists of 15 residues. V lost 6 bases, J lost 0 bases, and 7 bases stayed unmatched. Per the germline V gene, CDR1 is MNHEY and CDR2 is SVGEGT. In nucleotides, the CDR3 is TGTGCCAGCAGCGCATTGACAGGGGCCTCCTACGAGCAGTACTTC. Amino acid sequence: CASSALTGASYEQYF.

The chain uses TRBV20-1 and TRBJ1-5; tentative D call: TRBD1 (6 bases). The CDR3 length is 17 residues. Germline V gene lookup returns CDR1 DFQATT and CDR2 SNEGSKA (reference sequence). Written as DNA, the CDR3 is TGCTCTTGCCGGGGGCTTATGGGGGATTATAGCAATCAGCCCCAGCATTTT. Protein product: CSCRGLMGDYSNQPQHF.

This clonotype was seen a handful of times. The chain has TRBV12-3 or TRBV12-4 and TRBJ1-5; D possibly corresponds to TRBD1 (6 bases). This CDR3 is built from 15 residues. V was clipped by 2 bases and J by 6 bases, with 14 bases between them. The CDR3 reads CASSLTQQGGQPQHF. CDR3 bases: TGTGCCAGCAGTTTAACTCAACAGGGCGGTCAGCCCCAGCATTTT.

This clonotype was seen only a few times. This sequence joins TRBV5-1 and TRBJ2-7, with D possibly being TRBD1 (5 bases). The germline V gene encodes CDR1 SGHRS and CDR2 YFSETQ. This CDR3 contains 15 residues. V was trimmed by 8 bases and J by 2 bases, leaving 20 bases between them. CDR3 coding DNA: TGCGCCAGGTTCCATATAAGGGGTTTTGCCTACGAGCAGTACTTC. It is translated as CARFHIRGFAYEQYF.

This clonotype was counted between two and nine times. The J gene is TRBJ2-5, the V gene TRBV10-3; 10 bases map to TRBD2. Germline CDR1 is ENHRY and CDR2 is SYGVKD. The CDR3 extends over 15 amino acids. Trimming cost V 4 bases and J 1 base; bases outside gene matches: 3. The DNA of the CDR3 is TGTGCCATCAGTGTTCTAGCGGGGGCCCAAGAGACCCAGTACTTC. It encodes CAISVLAGAQETQYF.

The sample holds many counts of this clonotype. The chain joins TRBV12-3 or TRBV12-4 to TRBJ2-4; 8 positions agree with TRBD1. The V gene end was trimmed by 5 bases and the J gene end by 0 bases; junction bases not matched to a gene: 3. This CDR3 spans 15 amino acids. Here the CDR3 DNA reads TGTGCCAGCAGTGTGGACAGGGTAGCCAAAAACATTCAGTACTTC. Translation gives CASSVDRVAKNIQYF.

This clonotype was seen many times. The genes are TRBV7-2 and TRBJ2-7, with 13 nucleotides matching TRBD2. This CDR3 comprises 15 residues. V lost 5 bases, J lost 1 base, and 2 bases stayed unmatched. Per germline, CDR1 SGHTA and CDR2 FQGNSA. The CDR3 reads CASSRGLAGSYEQYF. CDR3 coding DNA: TGTGCCAGCAGCCGGGGACTAGCGGGGTCCTACGAGCAGTACTTC. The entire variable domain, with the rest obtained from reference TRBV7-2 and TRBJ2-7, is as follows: GAGVSQSPSNKVTEKGKDVELRCDPISGHTALYWYRQSLGQGLEFLIYFQGNSAPDKSGLPSDRFSAERTGGSVSTLTIQRTQQEDSAVYLCASSRGLAGSYEQYFGPGTRLTVT.

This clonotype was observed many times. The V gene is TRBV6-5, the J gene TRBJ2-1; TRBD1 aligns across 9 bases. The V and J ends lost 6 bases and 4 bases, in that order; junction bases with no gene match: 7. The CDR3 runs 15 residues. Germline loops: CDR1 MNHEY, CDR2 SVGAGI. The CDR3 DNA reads TGTGCCAGCAGCCCAACAGGGGGCCCTTACAATGAGCAGTTCTTC. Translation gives CASSPTGGPYNEQFF.

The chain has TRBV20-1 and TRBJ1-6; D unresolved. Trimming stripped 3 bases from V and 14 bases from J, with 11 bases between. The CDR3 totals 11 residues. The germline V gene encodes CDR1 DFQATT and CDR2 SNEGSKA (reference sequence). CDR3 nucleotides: TGCAGTGCTAGTCGGCAGGACGCCCTCCACTTT. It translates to CSASRQDALHF.

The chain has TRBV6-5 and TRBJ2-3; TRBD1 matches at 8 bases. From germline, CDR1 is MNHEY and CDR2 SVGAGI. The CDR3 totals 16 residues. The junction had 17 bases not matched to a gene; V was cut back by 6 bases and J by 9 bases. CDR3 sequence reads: CASRPRQGPILETQYF. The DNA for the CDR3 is TGTGCCAGCAGGCCCCGACAGGGGCCCATCCTCGAGACGCAGTATTTT.

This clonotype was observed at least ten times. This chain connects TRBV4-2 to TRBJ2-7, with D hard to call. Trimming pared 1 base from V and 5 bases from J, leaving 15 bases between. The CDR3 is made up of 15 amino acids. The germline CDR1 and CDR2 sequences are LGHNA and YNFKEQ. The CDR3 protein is CASSQGNLLGNEQYF. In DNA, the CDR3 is TGTGCCAGCAGCCAAGGTAATCTCCTTGGGAACGAGCAGTACTTC.

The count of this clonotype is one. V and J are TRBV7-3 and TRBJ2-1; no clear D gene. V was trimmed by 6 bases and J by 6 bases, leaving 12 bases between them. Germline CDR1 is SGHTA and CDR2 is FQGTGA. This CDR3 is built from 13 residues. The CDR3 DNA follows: TGTGCCAGCAGGGGTGCTGTTTCCAATGAGCAGTTCTTC. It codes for CASRGAVSNEQFF.

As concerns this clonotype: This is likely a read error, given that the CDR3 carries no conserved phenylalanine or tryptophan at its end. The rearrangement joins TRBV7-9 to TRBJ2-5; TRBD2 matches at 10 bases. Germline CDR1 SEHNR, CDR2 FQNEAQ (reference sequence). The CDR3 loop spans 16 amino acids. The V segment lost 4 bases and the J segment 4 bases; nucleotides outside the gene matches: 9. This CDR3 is CASSSSGGTNLETQYL. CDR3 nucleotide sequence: TGTGCCAGCAGCTCTAGCGGGGGAACCAATCTAGAGACCCAGTACCTC.

The CDR3 protein is CASSLTWGGAYEQYF. The CDR3 DNA sequence: TGTGCCAGCAGTCTAACGTGGGGGGGAGCCTACGAGCAGTACTTC. The chain joins TRBV12-3 or TRBV12-4 to TRBJ2-7, with TRBD2 matching over 7 bases. The ends lost 5 bases at V and 2 bases at J; junction bases unmatched: 9. The CDR3 sequence is 15 residues long.

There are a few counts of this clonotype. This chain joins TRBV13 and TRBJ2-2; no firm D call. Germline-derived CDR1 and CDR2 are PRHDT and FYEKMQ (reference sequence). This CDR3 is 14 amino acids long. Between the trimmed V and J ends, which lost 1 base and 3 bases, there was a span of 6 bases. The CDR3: CASSLAVDTGELFF. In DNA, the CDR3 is TGTGCCAGCAGCTTAGCAGTGGACACCGGGGAGCTGTTTTTT.

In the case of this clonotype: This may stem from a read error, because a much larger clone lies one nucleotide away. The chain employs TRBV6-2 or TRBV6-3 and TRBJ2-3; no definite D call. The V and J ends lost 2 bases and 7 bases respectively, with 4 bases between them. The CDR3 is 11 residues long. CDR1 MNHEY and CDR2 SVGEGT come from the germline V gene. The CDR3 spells CASSYANTQYF. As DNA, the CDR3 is TGTGCCAGCAGTTACGCAAATACGCAGTATTTT.

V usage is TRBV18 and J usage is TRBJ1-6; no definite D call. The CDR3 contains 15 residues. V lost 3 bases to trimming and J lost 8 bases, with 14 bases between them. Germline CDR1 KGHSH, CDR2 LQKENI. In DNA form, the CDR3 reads TGTGCCAGCTCACCGCAGGTTGGCAGAGATTCACCCCTCCACTTT. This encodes CASSPQVGRDSPLHF.

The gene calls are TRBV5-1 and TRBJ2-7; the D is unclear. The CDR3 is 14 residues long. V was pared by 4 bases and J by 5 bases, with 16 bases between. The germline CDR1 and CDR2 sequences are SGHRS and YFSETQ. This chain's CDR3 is CASSVEQRNDEQYF. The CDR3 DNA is TGCGCCAGCAGCGTGGAGCAAAGAAACGACGAGCAGTACTTC.

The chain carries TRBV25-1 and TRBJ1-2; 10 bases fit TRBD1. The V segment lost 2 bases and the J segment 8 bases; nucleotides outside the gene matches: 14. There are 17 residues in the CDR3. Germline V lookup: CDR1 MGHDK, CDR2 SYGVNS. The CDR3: CASSELGGTGELYGYTF. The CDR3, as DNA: TGTGCCAGCAGTGAACTAGGGGGGACAGGGGAGCTCTACGGCTACACCTTC.

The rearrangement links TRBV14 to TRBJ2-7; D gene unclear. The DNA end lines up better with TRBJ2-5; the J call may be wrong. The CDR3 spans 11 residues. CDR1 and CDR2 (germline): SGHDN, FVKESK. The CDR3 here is CASSHKGTQYF. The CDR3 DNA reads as TGTGCCAGCAGCCATAAAGGGACCCAGTACTTC.

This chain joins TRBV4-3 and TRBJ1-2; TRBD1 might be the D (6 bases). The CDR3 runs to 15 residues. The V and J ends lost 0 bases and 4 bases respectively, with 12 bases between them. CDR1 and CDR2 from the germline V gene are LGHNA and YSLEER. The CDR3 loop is CASSQDRGAIYGYTF. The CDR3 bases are TGCGCCAGCAGCCAAGATAGGGGGGCCATCTATGGCTACACCTTC.

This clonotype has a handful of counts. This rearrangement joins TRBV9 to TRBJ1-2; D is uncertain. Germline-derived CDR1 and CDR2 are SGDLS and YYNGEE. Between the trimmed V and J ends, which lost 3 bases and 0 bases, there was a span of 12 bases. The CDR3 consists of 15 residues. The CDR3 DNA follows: TGTGCCAGCAGCGCAACAGCAGGCACTAACTATGGCTACACCTTC. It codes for CASSATAGTNYGYTF.

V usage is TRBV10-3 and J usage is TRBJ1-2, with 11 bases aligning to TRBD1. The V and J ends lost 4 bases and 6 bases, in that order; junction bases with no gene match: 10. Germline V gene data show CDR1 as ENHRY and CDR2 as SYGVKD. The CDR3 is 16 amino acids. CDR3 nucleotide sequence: TGTGCCATCAGTGCCTTAAGTGGACAGGGGGCGGATGGCTACACCTTC. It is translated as CAISALSGQGADGYTF.

This CDR3 reads CASSGSEQYF. The CDR3 DNA sequence: TGTGCCAGCAGCGGGAGCGAGCAGTACTTC. The V call is TRBV2, the J call TRBJ2-7, with D tentatively TRBD2 (6 bases). Germline CDR1 is SNHLY and CDR2 is FYNNEI. This CDR3 comprises 10 residues. Trimming cost V 6 bases and J 6 bases, with 6 bases left between them.

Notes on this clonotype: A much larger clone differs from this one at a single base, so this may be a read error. CDR3: CSGENRDIQYF. The DNA for the CDR3 is TGCAGCGGTGAAAACCGGGACATTCAGTACTTC. The chain has TRBV29-1 and TRBJ2-4; D gene uncertain. The V gene's germline CDR1 is SQVTM and CDR2 ANQGSEA. There are 11 residues in the CDR3. Filled out from reference TRBV29-1 and TRBJ2-4, the complete variable domain reads SAVISQKPSRDICQRGTSLTIQCQVDSQVTMMFWYRQQPGQSLTLIATANQGSEATYESGFVIDKFPISRPNLTFSTLTVSNMSPEDSSIYLCSGENRDIQYFGAGTRLSVL.

CDR3 in amino acids: CASSYSFLGEKLFF. The CDR3 DNA sequence: TGTGCCAGCAGTTACTCTTTCCTGGGTGAAAAACTGTTTTTT. The chain combines TRBV6-5 with TRBJ1-4, with D hard to call. Deletions cut 0 bases from V and 7 bases from J, with 9 bases between. Germline-derived CDR1 and CDR2 are MNHEY and SVGAGI. The CDR3 totals 14 residues.